This TCR beta chain came from a study of prognosis after radiotherapy for stage I lung cancer (dated by TCRdb to the early 2020s). About the full investigation: Between early 2018 and early 2019, fewer than 20 patients with stage I NSCLC were enrolled in Nanjing, China. Newly diagnosed primary stage I lung tumors occurred in approximately 14 patients, and oligometastatic NSCLC after surgical resection of the primary tumor occurred in five. Every patient was deemed medically inoperable, eleven to twelve because of comorbidities and several because they refused surgery. The cohort included 10 to 15 men and more than 5 women, with a median age of approximately 75 years and a range of about 53 to 84 years. On tumor histology, twelve patients had adenocarcinoma and several had squamous cell carcinoma. SBRT was delivered in 3 to 5 fractions with a biologically effective dose of at least 100 Gy, and image-guided IMRT or VMAT was used for delivery. Concurrent therapy was not administered to any patient alongside SBRT. After SBRT, distant metastases developed in about 20% of the 19 patients at a median of about seven months, while the remaining 15 patients had no significant progression. This study profiled peripheral blood TCR beta repertoires from stage I NSCLC patients before and after stereotactic body radiotherapy and linked the repertoires to distant failure. The study sequenced roughly 40 blood samples from about 20 patients, one before and one after SBRT per patient. Summary of the overall study and its limitations: No determination of tumor specificity was made for expanded TCR clones. Differences by metastasis status were reportedly seen in TRBV and TRBJ usage frequencies, involving two V genes at baseline and, after SBRT, several V genes and two J genes. The small cohort and short follow-up limited the study, so independent validation of the findings is needed. After SBRT, the number of unique TCR clones decreased (median roughly 10,000 before versus about 6,900 after; Wilcoxon paired P=0.011). All reported P values were unadjusted for multiple comparisons. Post-SBRT Shannon entropy and its change from baseline were lower in patients who developed distant metastases; baseline Shannon entropy was not associated with metastases.

According to the germline V gene, CDR1 reads MRHNA and CDR2 reads SNTAGT. Trimming takes 7 bases off V and 3 bases off J; junction bases not matched to a gene: 12. The CDR3 has 15 amino acids, counting the end cysteine and phenylalanine. The CDR3 DNA has 45 bases and is translated from base 1. Two rounds of multiplex PCR on genomic DNA were used to amplify the TCR beta CDR3 region. In the first round of PCR, primers specific to each TRBV and TRBJ gene were used, and the primer sequences are filed in Chinese patent CN105087789A. The second PCR round used universal primers. The Roche High Pure PCR Template Preparation Kit was used to extract genomic DNA from frozen PBMCs. Paired-end sequencing with 151 bp reads was performed on the libraries using an Illumina HiSeq 3000. Per the authors' processing: CutAdapt was used to discard raw reads that did not contain the multiplex PCR primer sequences. PEAR was used to merge high-quality paired reads into contigs. By alignment to reference sequences, MiXCR assigned TRB V, D and J gene segments to each contig. To remove sequencing errors, CDR3 sequences were clustered according to base quality and sequence similarity. Shannon entropy normalized by the natural log of productive TCR sequence number was used as the measure of diversity. Clonality was computed as one minus the ratio of Shannon entropy to the natural log of the number of unique clonotypes. Progression-free survival cut-offs for repertoire metrics were chosen using the Youden index of ROC curves, with analyses run in R 3.5.3. TCRdb's own reprocessing of the public reads used fastp at Q25 and MiXCR and kept productive beta chains. Rows are unified per CDR3 protein, each entry keeping the most common DNA and genes. These V and J calls originate from TCRdb's pipeline instead of the authors' own analysis. Recorded for this sample are 30,000 or so distinct CDR3 sequences; around 31% of them occurred a single time. The ten largest clones capture 9.5% to 13% of the sample.

A history of other malignancies or of prior chemotherapy or radiotherapy was absent in all patients, and node-negative disease was shown on CT and PET/CT in all patients. Six milliliters of peripheral venous blood were drawn into EDTA tubes at each of two time points. Ficoll-Paque Plus density-gradient centrifugation was used to isolate PBMCs. Samples were stored at -80°C immediately after collection until analysis. A note on this clonotype: What this receptor recognizes is not known. Since a far larger clone is one base different, this is likely a read error.

This clonotype was obtained from a donor over 45 with non-small cell lung cancer. The receptor chain draws on TRBV6-4 and TRBJ2-7; TRBD1 lines up with 7 middle nucleotides. The sample was PBMCs, taken before or after stereotactic body radiation therapy (not recorded which). The nucleotide sequence is given as TGTGCCAGCACCGCCCCCTGTACAGGGGACTACGAGCAGTACTTC. Its coded protein is CASTAPCTGDYEQYF.